Shown below are 15 T cell receptor beta chains from a single sample sequenced in a study of shared clonotypes between healthy human individuals. Produced via immunoSEQ multiplex PCR; TCRdb's table is partial and in-frame only. Of millions of clones in the sample, about 95% were seen once. Sequenced sample: naive CD4+ T cells sorted from blood. Subset of the sample: CD45RA+ positively selected. The receptors were gathered from a man aged 18 to 35 in good health.

This chain uses TRBV30 with TRBJ1-2; D ambiguous. The V end was cut by 0 bases, the J end by 4 bases, with 6 bases between. CDR3 length: 12 amino acids. Germline CDR1 is GTSNPN and CDR2 is SVGIG (reference sequence). The CDR3 is CAWSVHSYGYTF. In nucleotides, the CDR3 is TGTGCCTGGAGTGTACACAGCTATGGCTACACCTTC.

In the case of this clone: Other DNA sequences of this sample code for an identical CDR3. The genes are TRBV9 and TRBJ1-1, with D possibly being TRBD1 (6 bases). The CDR3 runs to 14 residues. The germline V gene encodes CDR1 SGDLS and CDR2 YYNGEE. V was pared by 4 bases and J by 2 bases, with 12 bases between. The CDR3 region is CASSTRTENTEAFF. The CDR3 bases are TGTGCCAGCAGCACAAGGACAGAAAACACTGAAGCTTTCTTT.

The rearrangement links TRBV5-8 to TRBJ2-3; 9 bases match TRBD1. The ends lost 4 bases at V and 2 bases at J; junction bases unmatched: 8. CDR1 SGHTS and CDR2 YDEGEE come from the germline V gene. This CDR3 contains 16 residues. This CDR3 is CASSQPGQGSTDTQYF. The CDR3 DNA follows: TGTGCCAGCAGCCAACCGGGACAGGGATCCACAGATACGCAGTATTTT.

About this clone: The same CDR3 can be traced to other DNA sequences in this sample. In nucleotides, the CDR3 is TGTGCCAGCTCACCCCTCGGGGAGACCCAGTACTTC. Translation: CASSPLGETQYF. The chain employs TRBV18 and TRBJ2-5; D unclear. CDR1 and CDR2 (germline): KGHSH, LQKENI. Trimming stripped 3 bases from V and 5 bases from J, with 7 bases between. The CDR3 spans 12 residues.

The rearrangement uses TRBV30 and TRBJ1-2; 7 bases are a match to TRBD1. Unmatched junction bases numbered 3, after V lost 3 bases and J lost 2 bases. Germline V CDR1 and CDR2: GTSNPN, SVGIG (reference sequence). The CDR3 covers 13 residues. CDR3 sequence: CAWSATGNYGYTF. Written as DNA, the CDR3 is TGTGCCTGGAGCGCGACAGGGAACTATGGCTACACCTTC. The full variable domain, its missing parts supplied by reference TRBV30 and TRBJ1-2, is SQTIHQWPATLVQPVGSPLSLECTVEGTSNPNLYWYRQAAGRGLQLLFYSVGIGQISSEVPQNLSASRPQDRQFILSSKKLLLSDSGFYLCAWSATGNYGYTFGSGTRLTVV.

This clone showed up just once. Within the sample, other DNA sequences also encode this same CDR3. V gene TRBV7-9 combines with J gene TRBJ2-1, with a possible D match to TRBD2 (5 bases). Trimming shortened V by 3 bases and J by 5 bases, and 5 bases separated the two germline ends. Germline V lookup: CDR1 SEHNR, CDR2 FQNEAQ (reference sequence). The CDR3 covers 12 residues. The CDR3 protein is CASSFGDNEQFF. The CDR3 coding sequence is TGTGCCAGCAGCTTCGGGGACAATGAGCAGTTCTTC.

Concerning this clone: The same CDR3 is also encoded by other DNA sequences in this sample. The rearrangement joins TRBV30 to TRBJ2-3, with D possibly TRBD2 on 7 matching bases. The germline V gene has CDR1 GTSNPN and CDR2 SVGIG (reference sequence). The CDR3 extends over 13 amino acids. V was pared by 3 bases and J by 6 bases, with 13 bases between. CDR3 amino acids: CAWSSGGADTQYF. In DNA, the CDR3 is TGTGCCTGGAGCAGTGGGGGGGCGGATACGCAGTATTTT.

This clone has just one count. The chain combines TRBV6-5 with TRBJ2-7, with D tentatively TRBD1 (5 bases). V was clipped by 2 bases and J by 0 bases, with 14 bases between them. From germline, CDR1 is MNHEY and CDR2 SVGAGI. The CDR3 has 16 amino acids. In DNA form, the CDR3 reads TGTGCCAGCAGTTACCGATGGGGCGGTAGCTCCTACGAGCAGTACTTC. It is translated as CASSYRWGGSSYEQYF.

The chain couples TRBV2 to TRBJ2-3, with D tentatively TRBD1 (6 bases). The CDR3 length is 16 residues. V was cut by 6 bases and J by 3 bases, with 19 bases left in between. The germline V gene encodes CDR1 SNHLY and CDR2 FYNNEI. The DNA of the CDR3 is TGTGCCAGCAGACAGAACAGGGTACGTTGGACAGATACGCAGTATTTT. Translated: CASRQNRVRWTDTQYF.

The chain recombines TRBV5-5 with TRBJ1-1; D is perhaps TRBD1 (5 bases). The germline V gene encodes CDR1 SGHKS and CDR2 YYEKEE (reference sequence). V was cut by 1 base and J by 6 bases, with 22 bases left in between. The CDR3 loop spans 17 amino acids. The chain's CDR3 is CASSLTLQVGGLSEAFF. In nucleotides, the CDR3 is TGTGCCAGCAGCTTGACCTTACAGGTGGGGGGTCTATCTGAAGCTTTCTTT. Full variable domain (rest looked up from reference TRBV5-5 and TRBJ1-1): DAGVTQSPTHLIKTRGQQVTLRCSPISGHKSVSWYQQVLGQGPQFIFQYYEKEERGRGNFPDRFSARQFPNYSSELNVNALLLGDSALYLCASSLTLQVGGLSEAFFGQGTRLTVV.

The rearrangement joins TRBV30 to TRBJ2-3, with D perhaps TRBD1 (6 bases). The germline CDR1 and CDR2 sequences are GTSNPN and SVGIG (reference sequence). This CDR3 has 14 residues. The V and J ends lost 0 bases and 6 bases respectively, with 13 bases between them. CDR3 loop: CAWSVLQGEDTQYF. The CDR3 coding sequence is TGTGCCTGGAGTGTACTACAGGGTGAGGATACGCAGTATTTT.

Comments on this clone: Other DNA sequences of this sample code for an identical CDR3. V gene TRBV11-2 combines with J gene TRBJ1-2, with D hard to call. Trimming cost V 4 bases and J 2 bases, with 2 bases left between them. There are 11 residues in the CDR3. Germline CDR1 SGHAT, CDR2 FQNNGV. The chain's CDR3 is CASSSNYGYTF. The DNA for the CDR3 is TGTGCCAGCAGCTCAAACTATGGCTACACCTTC.

This clone was detected only once. The chain couples TRBV5-4 to TRBJ2-6; D is undetermined. There are 15 residues in the CDR3. Germline CDR1 is SGHNT and CDR2 is YYREEE (reference sequence). V shed 4 bases and J shed 0 bases, with 8 bases lying between them. Written as DNA, the CDR3 is TGTGCCAGCAGCGCTACCGGCTCTGGGGCCAACGTCCTGACTTTC. Translation gives CASSATGSGANVLTF.

The rearrangement links TRBV10-1 to TRBJ1-1, with D hard to call. The CDR3 has 13 amino acids. V was clipped by 4 bases and J by 0 bases, with 6 bases between them. Per germline, CDR1 WNHNN and CDR2 SYGVQD (reference sequence). The CDR3 spells CASSGPLNTEAFF. CDR3 bases: TGCGCCAGCAGTGGGCCGTTGAACACTGAAGCTTTCTTT.

V usage is TRBV18 and J usage is TRBJ2-5; D is unresolved. The CDR3 length is 13 residues. V dropped 4 bases and J dropped 2 bases, with 8 bases sitting between them. CDR1 is KGHSH and CDR2 is LQKENI in the germline V gene. In nucleotides, the CDR3 is TGTGCCAGCTCACTATCGACTCAAGAGACCCAGTACTTC. Amino acid sequence: CASSLSTQETQYF.